The following is a T cell receptor (beta chain) sequence with its context. The antigen remains undetermined. Germline loops: CDR1 MNHNS, CDR2 SASEGT. Trimming removed 6 bases from V and 7 bases from J; junction bases left unmatched: 7. The CDR3 loop spans 14 amino acids. This record belongs to a study of cytomegalovirus exposure and HLA in healthy donors. Healthy bone marrow donors supplied every sample. Regarding the study as a whole: In an earlier analysis, in approximately 630 donors, most V segments appeared productive either ~87% or ~30% of the time. It was reported that TCR beta sequences correctly inferred the HLA-A and HLA-B alleles for most subjects. A later analysis, which compared TCR beta chains of equal frequency, found the HLA-associated ones more clonally expanded.

Primers for the PCR totalled 60 Vbeta and 13 Jbeta. The repertoire was sequenced with immunoSEQ multiplex PCR; TCRdb's copy has only in-frame clones and lacks some. Among fewer than 250,000 clones listed, about four fifths were seen once. This receptor was taken from a man aged 35 to 55 in good health and CMV-seropositive. Sequencing was performed on PBMCs. The chain couples TRBV6-1 to TRBJ2-7; 12 nucleotides agree with TRBD2. CDR3 sequence: CASRELAGGGEQYF. The CDR3, as DNA: TGTGCCAGCAGGGAACTAGCGGGGGGCGGTGAGCAGTACTTC.